A selection of T cell receptor beta chains follows, all from one sample in a study of T cell responses to AZD1222 COVID-19 vaccine. The data were produced by immunoSEQ multiplex PCR, yet TCRdb's version contains in-frame clones alone and is incomplete. This sample has 95,000 to 100,000 clones, with more than 70% found just once. The source was peripheral blood, collected on day 0 of AZD1222 vaccination. Receptor source: an adult in good health. CDR3s include the opening cysteine and the closing phenylalanine or tryptophan. The D gene is left open where the match is weak. Not all rows give a size; the values are once, few, many and, for expanded clones, a class.

abundance: .; v_gene: TRBV30; d_gene: .; j_gene: TRBJ1-3; CDR3nt: TGTGCCTGGAACACAGGCTCTGGAAACACCATATATTTT; CDR3aa: CAWNTGSGNTIYF
abundance: few; v_gene: TRBV6-2/TRBV6-3; d_gene: TRBD1; j_gene: TRBJ1-1; CDR3nt: TGTGCCAGCAGTTCAGGGGGTTGGAACACTGAAGCTTTCTTT; CDR3aa: CASSSGGWNTEAFF
abundance: .; v_gene: TRBV4-1; d_gene: TRBD1; j_gene: TRBJ2-3; CDR3nt: TGCGCCAGCAGCCATGAGAGGGGGCACACAGATACGCAGTATTTT; CDR3aa: CASSHERGHTDTQYF
abundance: .; v_gene: TRBV27; d_gene: .; j_gene: TRBJ1-1; CDR3nt: TGTGCCAGCAGTTTATATGGGGGGCCGGGAACTGAAGCTTTCTTT; CDR3aa: CASSLYGGPGTEAFF
abundance: .; v_gene: TRBV29-1; d_gene: TRBD1; j_gene: TRBJ1-2; CDR3nt: TGCAGCGCCACCGGTCGGACAGGAGATGGCTACACCTTC; CDR3aa: CSATGRTGDGYTF
abundance: once; v_gene: TRBV27; d_gene: .; j_gene: TRBJ1-1; CDR3nt: TGTGCCAGCAGTTTATCTGCAGGGTCTAGGAACACTGAAGCTTTCTTT; CDR3aa: CASSLSAGSRNTEAFF
abundance: .; v_gene: TRBV4-2; d_gene: TRBD1; j_gene: TRBJ2-7; CDR3nt: TGTGCCAGCAGCCAAGAATCAGGGACAGCCTACGAGCAGTACTTC; CDR3aa: CASSQESGTAYEQYF
abundance: .; v_gene: TRBV10-3; d_gene: TRBD1; j_gene: TRBJ1-2; CDR3nt: TGTGCCATCAGTTCGGACAGGAGGCCAGTTGGCTACACCTTC; CDR3aa: CAISSDRRPVGYTF
abundance: once; v_gene: TRBV4-1; d_gene: .; j_gene: TRBJ1-1; CDR3nt: TGCGCCAGCAGCCAAGCGGGCGGGGGAGGCACTGAAGCTTTCTTT; CDR3aa: CASSQAGGGGTEAFF
abundance: .; v_gene: TRBV6-2/TRBV6-3; d_gene: .; j_gene: TRBJ2-3; CDR3nt: TGTGCCAGCAGTTACTCGTTGAGTAGGGCAGATACGCAGTATTTT; CDR3aa: CASSYSLSRADTQYF
abundance: .; v_gene: TRBV19; d_gene: .; j_gene: TRBJ1-2; CDR3nt: TGTGCCAGTAGTATGAGGGGGACACAGTATGGCTACACCTTC; CDR3aa: CASSMRGTQYGYTF
abundance: .; v_gene: TRBV11-3; d_gene: .; j_gene: TRBJ2-3; CDR3nt: TGTGCCAGCAGCTTAGTGCGTTGGGTGGGCGGGGCGCAGTATTTT; CDR3aa: CASSLVRWVGGAQYF
abundance: .; v_gene: TRBV28; d_gene: .; j_gene: TRBJ1-1; CDR3nt: TGTGCCAGCAGTTATCAGGGGTTTGAAGCTTTCTTT; CDR3aa: CASSYQGFEAFF